The TCR beta chain described here comes from a study of T-cell reconstitution after alpha-beta-depleted transplantation in children. The table lists this clonotype with a few counts. V was trimmed by 1 base and J by 7 bases, leaving 13 bases between them. Germline CDR1 and CDR2: SQVTM and ANQGSEA. This CDR3 spans 14 amino acids. Researchers prepared the TCRbeta library using unique molecular identifiers, the study reports. One entry per CDR3 protein results from TCRdb running MiXCR on the PCR reads. The sample has about 610,000 distinct CDR3 sequences; about 11% are singletons. The sample consisted of PBMCs from the stem cell graft donor, taken from the stem cell graft. The chain links TRBV29-1 to TRBJ1-4; D is possibly TRBD1 (5 bases). The clonotype originates from a human donor who donated a stem cell graft to a child with acute myeloid leukemia. DNA of the CDR3: TGCAGCGTTGAAGTGGAGGGGCGGATTGAAAAACTGTTTTTT. It yields the protein CSVEVEGRIEKLFF. The full variable domain, with the rest looked up from reference TRBV29-1 and TRBJ1-4, is SAVISQKPSRDICQRGTSLTIQCQVDSQVTMMFWYRQQPGQSLTLIATANQGSEATYESGFVIDKFPISRPNLTFSTLTVSNMSPEDSSIYLCSVEVEGRIEKLFFGSGTQLSVL.